A selection of T cell receptor beta chains follows, all from one sample in a study of T cells after yellow fever vaccination. MiXCR, run by TCRdb on the 5' RACE reads, gives a single entry per CDR3 protein. This table holds 300,000 to 400,000 distinct CDR3 sequences, 8.7% found once. Sequencing was performed on PBMCs, taken on the day of the first yellow fever vaccination. These receptor sequences come from a young man who received the YFV17D yellow fever vaccine. Each CDR3 is given with its conserved first and last residue. D genes are given only for firm matches. Not all rows give a size; the values are once, few, many and, for expanded clones, a class.

v_gene	d_gene	abundance	j_gene	CDR3aa	CDR3nt
TRBV12-3/TRBV12-4	-	many	TRBJ2-2	CASSLMAGELFF	TGTGCCAGCAGTTTGATGGCCGGGGAGCTGTTTTTT
TRBV14	-	-	TRBJ2-2	CASSPLADGTTGELFF	TGTGCCAGCAGCCCCCTTGCGGACGGGACGACCGGGGAGCTGTTTTTT
TRBV7-9	TRBD1	few	TRBJ2-5	CASSQVTGHETQYF	TGTGCCAGCAGCCAAGTGACAGGGCACGAGACCCAGTACTTC
TRBV5-4	-	few	TRBJ1-6	CASSSAGQPSPLHF	TGTGCCAGCAGCTCGGCAGGGCAACCTTCACCCCTCCACTTT
TRBV5-1	-	many	TRBJ2-5	CASSPRDSPGGTQYF	TGCGCCAGCAGCCCACGGGACTCCCCCGGGGGGACCCAGTACTTC
TRBV7-2	TRBD1	-	TRBJ2-3	CASSLALDRAPTDTQYF	TGTGCCAGCAGCTTAGCCCTCGACAGGGCCCCTACAGATACGCAGTATTTT
TRBV11-2	-	-	TRBJ2-7	CASSLPPWKGQYF	TGTGCCAGCAGCTTACCCCCGTGGAAAGGGCAGTACTTC
TRBV7-8	-	few	TRBJ2-7	CASSLGVRGVNYEQYF	TGTGCCAGCAGCTTAGGGGTACGAGGGGTAAACTACGAGCAGTACTTC
TRBV7-9	TRBD1	many	TRBJ1-1	CASSARQGLVNTEAFF	TGTGCCAGCAGCGCCAGACAGGGGTTGGTGAACACTGAAGCTTTCTTT
TRBV14	-	-	TRBJ1-5	CASSQERGEDSQPQHF	TGTGCCAGCAGCCAAGAGCGGGGGGAGGACAGTCAGCCCCAGCATTTT
TRBV27	TRBD1	many	TRBJ2-7	CASSKTGVEYF	TGTGCCAGCAGTAAGACAGGGGTGGAGTACTTC
TRBV10-3	-	-	TRBJ2-3	CAISELKTQYF	TGTGCCATCAGTGAACTTAAAACGCAGTATTTT
TRBV28	-	-	TRBJ1-5	CASSLLHYSNQPQHF	TGTGCCAGCAGTTTATTGCATTATAGCAATCAGCCCCAGCATTTT
TRBV5-6	-	few	TRBJ2-3	CASSRGTASRTDTQYF	TGTGCCAGCAGCAGAGGGACGGCCTCCCGCACAGATACGCAGTATTTT
TRBV27	TRBD2	-	TRBJ2-3	CASSLWGGEADTQYF	TGTGCCAGTTCCCTTTGGGGGGGGGAGGCAGATACGCAGTATTTT
TRBV4-3	-	few	TRBJ1-2	CASSPTLVLANYGYTF	TGCGCCAGCAGCCCCACCTTAGTGTTAGCTAACTATGGCTACACCTTC
TRBV7-2	-	few	TRBJ2-5	CASRIVGGQETQYF	TGTGCCAGCCGGATCGTGGGGGGCCAAGAGACCCAGTACTTC
TRBV3-1	-	-	TRBJ2-5	CASSRFPQETQYF	TGTGCCAGCAGCCGGTTCCCACAAGAGACCCAGTACTTC
TRBV27	-	few	TRBJ2-5	CASSLKRDQETQYF	TGTGCCAGCAGTCTCAAGCGGGACCAAGAGACCCAGTACTTC
TRBV7-9	-	many	TRBJ2-1	CASGRIGGNNEQFF	TGTGCCAGCGGACGAATTGGTGGCAACAATGAGCAGTTCTTC
TRBV7-9	TRBD2	-	TRBJ2-5	CASSSTLAGGETQYF	TGTGCCAGCAGCTCGACTCTAGCGGGGGGAGAGACCCAGTACTTC
TRBV9	-	-	TRBJ1-1	CASSVEPRNTEAFF	TGTGCCAGCAGCGTAGAACCGAGGAACACTGAAGCTTTCTTT
TRBV7-8	-	-	TRBJ1-5	CASSLAGVNQPQHF	TGTGCCAGCAGCTTAGCCGGAGTAAATCAGCCCCAGCATTTT
TRBV20-1	TRBD2	-	TRBJ2-1	CSARPLAGVYNEQFF	TGCAGTGCTAGACCTCTAGCGGGGGTTTACAATGAGCAGTTCTTC
TRBV28	-	few	TRBJ2-3	CASSFGDSVTDTQYF	TGTGCCAGCAGTTTTGGCGACAGCGTCACAGATACGCAGTATTTT
TRBV5-1	TRBD1	-	TRBJ2-7	CASSWTGATYEQYF	TGCGCCAGCAGCTGGACAGGGGCAACCTACGAGCAGTACTTC
TRBV28	-	-	TRBJ2-3	CASSSSLVDTQYF	TGTGCCAGCAGTTCCTCCCTGGTGGATACGCAGTATTTT
TRBV20-1	-	-	TRBJ2-5	CSAGSGWETQYF	TGCAGTGCCGGATCCGGGTGGGAGACCCAGTACTTC
TRBV5-6	TRBD1	-	TRBJ1-5	CASSLQGALGNQPQHF	TGTGCCAGCAGCTTACAGGGGGCGTTGGGCAATCAGCCCCAGCATTTT
TRBV12-3/TRBV12-4	-	many	TRBJ2-7	CASSFGSHEQYF	TGTGCCAGCAGTTTTGGGTCTCACGAGCAGTACTTC